The entry below gives a single T cell receptor beta chain sequence along with its context. A quantity of roughly 0.5 to 1 ug RNA underwent reverse transcription using random hexamers. The CDR3 of TCR beta was amplified by immunoSEQ multiplex PCR across 54 Vbeta and 13 Jbeta. TCRdb ran MiXCR on the immunoSEQ multiplex PCR reads and lists one entry per CDR3 protein. The profile shows about 400,000 distinct CDR3 sequences, around 85% of them singletons. The sample comes from a study of CD8 T cells in Susac syndrome. The length of the CDR3 is 20 residues. Germline CDR1 ENHRY, CDR2 SYGVKD. The V and J ends lost 3 bases and 0 bases, in that order; junction bases with no gene match: 12. Sequencing of TCR beta was performed on blood CD8+ T cells and on blood CD4+ T cells.

Sequences were obtained from CD8+ T cells from PBMCs. This receptor was taken from a human donor with multiple sclerosis. V is TRBV10-3 and J is TRBJ2-3; TRBD2 matches at 13 bases. In DNA form, the CDR3 reads TGTGCCATCAGTGAATCTGACGGACTAGCGGGAGTCTCTAGCACAGATACGCAGTATTTT. Amino acids: CAISESDGLAGVSSTDTQYF.